Presented here are 29 T cell receptor beta chains from one specimen sequenced in a study of shared clonotypes between healthy human individuals. TCRdb's copy holds only in-frame clones and misses some; the assay was immunoSEQ multiplex PCR. The sample lists some 1.4 million clones, roughly 96% seen once, with roughly 1.1% in the top ten. The sample taken for sequencing was naive CD4+ T cells sorted from blood. The subset: CD45RA+ positively selected. These receptors all come from a man aged 30 to 45 in good health.

The rearrangement links TRBV19 to TRBJ1-5; tentatively, D is TRBD1 (5 bases). CDR1 LNHDA and CDR2 SQIVND come from the germline V gene (reference sequence). The ends were cut back, 6 bases at V and 5 bases at J, with 14 bases in the middle. The CDR3 covers 14 residues. Here the CDR3 DNA reads TGTGCCAGTAGAAAAAGCGGGGGTTATCAGCCCCAGCATTTT. Translating gives CASRKSGGYQPQHF. The complete variable domain, with remaining parts taken from reference TRBV19 and TRBJ1-5, reads DGGITQSPKYLFRKEGQNVTLSCEQNLNHDAMYWYRQDPGQGLRLIYYSQIVNDFQKGDIAEGYSVSREKKESFPLTVTSAQKNPTAFYLCASRKSGGYQPQHFGDGTRLSIL.

The genes are TRBV10-3 and TRBJ2-1; the match to TRBD2 covers 7 bases. J gave up 8 bases and V 3 bases, and 13 bases lay outside the gene matches. The CDR3 consists of 16 residues. Germline values: CDR1 ENHRY, CDR2 SYGVKD. CDR3 in DNA: TGTGCCATCAGTGATGAAGGACTAGTACGAGGGGATGAGCAGTTCTTC. Amino acid sequence: CAISDEGLVRGDEQFF.

In its sample, this clone was seen once. V gene TRBV7-3 combines with J gene TRBJ2-1; D unresolved. Between the trimmed V and J ends, which lost 2 bases and 4 bases, there was a span of 9 bases. CDR3 length: 14 amino acids. From germline, CDR1 is SGHTA and CDR2 FQGTGA. DNA for the CDR3: TGTGCCAGCAGCTTATCTGGCGGATACAATGAGCAGTTCTTC. Amino acids: CASSLSGGYNEQFF.

J is TRBJ2-3 and V is TRBV27; 9 bases fit TRBD2. V trimming: 3 bases; J trimming: 2 bases; junction bases outside the gene matches: 12. This CDR3 spans 18 amino acids. Germline-derived CDR1 and CDR2 are MNHEY and SMNVEV (reference sequence). This chain's CDR3 is CASSFFPRLAGNTDTQYF. The CDR3 DNA follows: TGTGCCAGCAGTTTTTTCCCCCGGCTAGCGGGAAACACAGATACGCAGTATTTT.

The genes are TRBV19 and TRBJ2-2; 9 positions match TRBD1. This CDR3 is 14 amino acids long. Losses at the gene ends were 5 bases for V and 3 bases for J; bases not matched to a gene: 1. Looked up from germline, CDR1 is LNHDA and CDR2 is SQIVND (reference sequence). The CDR3 sequence is CASSWTGDTGELFF. CDR3 in DNA: TGTGCCAGTAGTTGGACAGGGGACACCGGGGAGCTGTTTTTT.

About this clone: A junction boundary mismatches the germline segment, possibly from a read error. The V call is TRBV5-8, the J call TRBJ2-3; 8 positions agree with TRBD2. The CDR3 runs 18 residues. In germline, CDR1 is SGHTS, CDR2 YDEGEE. The CDR3: CASSPRSSGFTGTDTQYF. The DNA of the CDR3 is TGTGCCAGCAGCCCGCGGTCTAGCGGGTTTACGGGCACTGATACGCAGTATTTT.

The chain uses TRBV7-8 and TRBJ2-7; TRBD2 matches 7 bases. Germline lookup yields CDR1 SGHVS and CDR2 FQNEAQ. The trim removed 5 bases at V and 4 bases at J, leaving 11 bases unmatched. The CDR3 is 15 residues long. The CDR3 here is CASSPGVGRQYEQYF. The CDR3, as DNA: TGTGCCAGCAGCCCGGGTGTCGGGAGGCAATACGAGCAGTACTTC.

The rearrangement links TRBV5-1 to TRBJ1-1; a weak D match, TRBD1 (5 bases). CDR3 size: 15 residues. Trimming left V 0 bases short and J 1 base short, with 10 bases between. From germline, CDR1 is SGHRS and CDR2 YFSETQ. CDR3 residues: CASSLGQGTNTEAFF. The DNA for the CDR3 is TGCGCCAGCAGCTTGGGGCAGGGAACGAACACTGAAGCTTTCTTT.

CDR3 DNA: TGTGCCAGCAGTTTCCGGTTTGTTATCACAGATACGCAGTATTTT. Translating it yields CASSFRFVITDTQYF. The J gene is TRBJ2-3, the V gene TRBV28; D ambiguous. The germline V gene encodes CDR1 MDHEN and CDR2 SYDVKM. There are 15 residues in the CDR3. Trimming removed 3 bases from V and 2 bases from J, with 12 bases in between.

This sequence joins TRBV6-1 and TRBJ2-1; possible D gene TRBD1, 6 bases. The CDR3 consists of 15 residues. V was cut by 8 bases and J by 0 bases, with 14 bases left in between. Germline CDR1 MNHNS, CDR2 SASEGT. CDR3 in amino acids: CASLRDIGSYNEQFF. CDR3 coding DNA: TGTGCCAGCTTGAGGGACATAGGCTCCTACAATGAGCAGTTCTTC.

The chain joins TRBV19 to TRBJ2-7; D is perhaps TRBD1 (5 bases). Germline assignment: CDR1 LNHDA and CDR2 SQIVND (reference sequence). The CDR3 totals 16 residues. Trimming removed 3 bases at V and 3 bases at J, with 18 bases between. The CDR3 sequence is CASSIVFDSRNYEQYF. CDR3 DNA sequence: TGTGCCAGTAGTATCGTTTTTGACAGTCGTAACTACGAGCAGTACTTC.

This chain uses TRBV14 with TRBJ2-5; TRBD2 matches 7 bases. V shed 2 bases and J 2 bases; nucleotides not matched to a gene: 8. Germline loops: CDR1 SGHDN, CDR2 FVKESK. The CDR3 is 16 amino acids. CDR3 in DNA: TGTGCCAGCAGCCAACGGCGGGGACTACTTCAAGAGACCCAGTACTTC. Translated: CASSQRRGLLQETQYF.

The chain combines TRBV10-3 with TRBJ1-5; the D gene is possibly TRBD1 (5 bases). The CDR3 has 13 residues. The V and J ends lost 10 bases and 3 bases respectively, with 13 bases between them. Germline CDR1 ENHRY, CDR2 SYGVKD. The CDR3 DNA follows: TGTGCCACTATGCAGGGTTTCAATCAGCCCCAGCATTTT. Amino acid sequence: CATMQGFNQPQHF.

The chain has TRBV7-3 and TRBJ2-3; perhaps TRBD2 as D (5 bases). V lost 2 bases and J lost 0, with 12 bases in between. The germline gives CDR1 SGHTA, CDR2 FQGTGA. The CDR3 has 16 residues. CDR3 residues: CASSLGDYQSTDTQYF. In nucleotides, the CDR3 is TGTGCCAGCAGCTTAGGAGACTACCAGAGCACAGATACGCAGTATTTT.

J is TRBJ1-4 and V is TRBV2; TRBD1 is a possible D gene (5 bases). CDR1 and CDR2 (germline): SNHLY, FYNNEI. The V end was cut by 7 bases, the J end by 4 bases, with 19 bases between. The CDR3 spans 16 residues. The CDR3 is CASKVNPAGNNEKLFF. As DNA, the CDR3 is TGTGCCAGCAAAGTAAACCCAGCAGGGAATAATGAAAAACTGTTTTTT. Full variable domain (rest looked up from reference TRBV2 and TRBJ1-4): EPEVTQTPSHQVTQMGQEVILRCVPISNHLYFYWYRQILGQKVEFLVSFYNNEISEKSEIFDDQFSVERPDGSNFTLKIRSTKLEDSAMYFCASKVNPAGNNEKLFFGSGTQLSVL.

V usage is TRBV6-6 and J usage is TRBJ2-3, with D hard to call. This CDR3 has 12 residues. Germline lookup yields CDR1 MNHNY and CDR2 SVGAGI (reference sequence). With 6 bases removed from V and 1 base from J, the gap between germline ends came to 5 bases. DNA of the CDR3: TGTGCCAGCAGCGGTGGCACAGATACGCAGTATTTT. It codes for CASSGGTDTQYF.

About this clone: Other DNA sequences within the sample encode an identical CDR3. The J gene is TRBJ2-2, the V gene TRBV18; 10 bases are a match to TRBD2. Per germline, CDR1 KGHSH and CDR2 LQKENI. The ends lost 1 base at V and 5 bases at J; junction bases unmatched: 4. This CDR3 has 16 residues. CDR3: CASSPRLAGVTGELFF. CDR3 nucleotides: TGTGCCAGCTCACCACGCCTAGCGGGAGTAACCGGGGAGCTGTTTTTT.

The chain uses TRBV9 and TRBJ1-3; no reliable D call. V lost 0 bases to trimming and J lost 0 bases, with 7 bases between them. The germline gives CDR1 SGDLS, CDR2 YYNGEE. The CDR3 runs to 15 residues. The CDR3 nucleotides are TGTGCCAGCAGCGTAGCCGCGGACTCTGGAAACACCATATATTTT. This translates into CASSVAADSGNTIYF.

The V gene is TRBV27, the J gene TRBJ2-3, with TRBD2 as a possible D gene (5 bases). This CDR3 comprises 16 residues. Germline-derived CDR1 and CDR2 are MNHEY and SMNVEV (reference sequence). V was trimmed by 0 bases and J by 3 bases, leaving 13 bases between them. As DNA, the CDR3 is TGTGCCAGCAGTTTATCCTGGAGAGGGTGGACAGATACGCAGTATTTT. Its protein is CASSLSWRGWTDTQYF.

The chain couples TRBV28 to TRBJ1-5; tentatively, D is TRBD1 (6 bases). Trimming left V 3 bases short and J 11 bases short, with 17 bases between. The CDR3 is 14 residues long. CDR1 MDHEN and CDR2 SYDVKM come from the germline V gene. The CDR3 sequence: CASSLDRQSASQHF. Here the CDR3 DNA reads TGTGCCAGCAGTTTGGACAGACAATCAGCGTCCCAGCATTTT.

As regards this clone: Other DNA sequences in the sample encode the same CDR3. The genes are TRBV5-1 and TRBJ2-7; tentative D call: TRBD1 (6 bases). The CDR3 extends over 15 amino acids. CDR1 is SGHRS and CDR2 is YFSETQ in the germline V gene. V gave up 0 bases and J gave up 0 bases, with 10 bases separating them. This CDR3 is CASSLGTASSYEQYF. The DNA for the CDR3 is TGCGCCAGCAGCTTGGGGACAGCCAGCTCCTACGAGCAGTACTTC.

The rearrangement uses TRBV9 and TRBJ2-7, with D uncertain. CDR3 length: 15 amino acids. In germline, CDR1 is SGDLS, CDR2 YYNGEE. V lost 0 bases and J lost 7, with 17 bases in between. CDR3 protein: CASSVVADSFGEQYF. The CDR3 nucleotides are TGTGCCAGCAGCGTAGTTGCCGACTCCTTCGGGGAGCAGTACTTC.

V gene TRBV5-4 combines with J gene TRBJ1-1, with D possibly TRBD1 on 6 matching bases. The CDR3 consists of 14 residues. V was pared by 4 bases and J by 4 bases, with 14 bases between. CDR1 is SGHNT, CDR2 YYREEE, per germline (reference sequence). Here the CDR3 DNA reads TGTGCCAGCAGCCCTATTACAGGGAGCACTGAAGCTTTCTTT. Translating gives CASSPITGSTEAFF.

The chain is built from TRBV27 and TRBJ2-3; tentatively, D is TRBD1 (5 bases). This CDR3 has 15 amino acids. V dropped 5 bases and J dropped 0 bases, with 12 bases sitting between them. Germline loops: CDR1 MNHEY, CDR2 SMNVEV (reference sequence). In DNA, the CDR3 is TGTGCCAGCAGTCCTCAGGGTACCAGCACAGATACGCAGTATTTT. It yields the protein CASSPQGTSTDTQYF.

Comment on this clone: The sample carries other DNA sequences with the same CDR3. The chain couples TRBV5-1 to TRBJ2-2; TRBD1 aligns across 8 bases. Germline CDR1 is SGHRS and CDR2 is YFSETQ. The length of the CDR3 is 14 residues. V lost 6 bases to trimming and J lost 1 base; unmatched junction nucleotides: 2. The CDR3 spells CASTGTGNTGELFF. The CDR3 nucleotides read TGCGCCAGCACCGGGACAGGGAACACCGGGGAGCTGTTTTTT.

The chain couples TRBV27 to TRBJ2-5; tentatively, D is TRBD2 (5 bases). Germline loops: CDR1 MNHEY, CDR2 SMNVEV (reference sequence). Trimming cost V 7 bases and J 5 bases, with 14 bases left between them. The CDR3 runs 13 residues. CDR3 sequence (DNA): TGTGCCAGCAAGGCCCGGACTCGGGAGACCCAGTACTTC. It is translated as CASKARTRETQYF.

V is TRBV7-9 and J is TRBJ1-4, with D unclear. Germline-derived CDR1 and CDR2 are SEHNR and FQNEAQ (reference sequence). The CDR3 totals 16 residues. V lost 5 bases and J lost 8, with 21 bases in between. CDR3 nucleotides: TGTGCCAGCAGCCGCCCTCCGGACCCCGGCGGCGAAAAACTGTTTTTT. Amino acid sequence: CASSRPPDPGGEKLFF.

The rearrangement links TRBV7-2 to TRBJ2-7; D not resolved. The V gene lost 7 bases and the J gene lost 2 bases, with 12 bases spanning the gap. The CDR3 loop spans 13 amino acids. CDR1 is SGHTA, CDR2 FQGNSA, per germline. In DNA, the CDR3 is TGTGCCAGCACTTCGTCAGGTACCTACGAGCAGTACTTC. It translates to CASTSSGTYEQYF.

V and J are TRBV5-4 and TRBJ2-7; possibly TRBD2 for D (6 bases). Germline V gene sequence: CDR1 SGHNT, CDR2 YYREEE (reference sequence). This CDR3 has 14 amino acids. V was pared by 4 bases and J by 6 bases, with 17 bases between. CDR3 nucleotide sequence: TGTGCCAGCAGCCCACCCGGGACTGCGGGCGAGCAGTACTTC. Translated, it gives CASSPPGTAGEQYF.